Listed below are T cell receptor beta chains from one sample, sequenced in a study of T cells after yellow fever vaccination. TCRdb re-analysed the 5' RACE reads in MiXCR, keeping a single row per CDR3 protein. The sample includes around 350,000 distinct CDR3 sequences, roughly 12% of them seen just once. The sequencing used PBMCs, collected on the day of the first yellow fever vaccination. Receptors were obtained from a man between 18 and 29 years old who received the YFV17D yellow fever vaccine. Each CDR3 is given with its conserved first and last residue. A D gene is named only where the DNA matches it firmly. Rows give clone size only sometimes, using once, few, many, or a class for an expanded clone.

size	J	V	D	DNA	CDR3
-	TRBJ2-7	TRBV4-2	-	TGTGCCAGCAGCCAAGGAATGGGACCGGGACTTGCCTACGAGCAGTACTTC	CASSQGMGPGLAYEQYF
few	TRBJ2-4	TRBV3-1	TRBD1	TGTGCCAGCAGCCAAGGACAGGGGGCCATTCAGTACTTC	CASSQGQGAIQYF
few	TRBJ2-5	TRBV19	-	TGTGCCAGTAGTCCTCAGACGGAAATCGGGACCCAGTACTTC	CASSPQTEIGTQYF
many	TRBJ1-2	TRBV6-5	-	TGTGCCAGCAGTTACCTACCGGGACGGGGCTATGGCTACACCTTC	CASSYLPGRGYGYTF
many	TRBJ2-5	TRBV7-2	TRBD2	TGTGCCAGCAGCTTAGAGACGGGGGGGGAAACCCAGTACTTC	CASSLETGGETQYF
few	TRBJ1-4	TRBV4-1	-	TGCGCCAGCAGCCAACCACAGGGAACTAATGAAAAACTGTTTTTT	CASSQPQGTNEKLFF
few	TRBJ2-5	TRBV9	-	TGTGCCAGCAGCGAGCTCCCTCTTGGGACCCAGTACTTC	CASSELPLGTQYF
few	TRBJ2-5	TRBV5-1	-	TGCGCCAGCAGTGCCAACACACAAGAGACCCAGTACTTC	CASSANTQETQYF
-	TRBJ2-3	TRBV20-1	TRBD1	TGCAGGGCTACAGGGGGAAGCACAGATACGCAGTATTTT	CRATGGSTDTQYF
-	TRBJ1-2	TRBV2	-	TGTGCCAGCATGCCTCTAAGCTATGGCTACACCTTC	CASMPLSYGYTF
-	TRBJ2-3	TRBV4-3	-	TGCGCCAGCAGCCAAGATAACCGTCCGTTTCCCACAGATACGCAGTATTTT	CASSQDNRPFPTDTQYF
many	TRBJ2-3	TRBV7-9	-	TGTGCCAGCAGCTCTAAAGCCCATACAGATACGCAGTATTTT	CASSSKAHTDTQYF
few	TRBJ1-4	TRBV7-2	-	TGTGCCAGCAGCTCTTGGACAGCGGGTAATGAAAAACTGTTTTTT	CASSSWTAGNEKLFF
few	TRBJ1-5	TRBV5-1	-	TGCGCCAGCAGCTTGGAAGGGGAGGATCAGCCCCAGCATTTT	CASSLEGEDQPQHF
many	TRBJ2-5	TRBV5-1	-	TGCGCCAGCAGCCTAATCGACAGTGGGGAGACCCAGTACTTC	CASSLIDSGETQYF
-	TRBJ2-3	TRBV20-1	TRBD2	TGCAGTGCTCCTCGGACTAGTCGGGTCACAGATACGCAGTATTTT	CSAPRTSRVTDTQYF
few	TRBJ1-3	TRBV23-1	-	TGCGCCAGCAGTCCCGGACTGCTCTCTGGAAACACCATATATTTT	CASSPGLLSGNTIYF
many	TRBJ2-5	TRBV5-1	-	TGCGCCAGCAGCTCTGGATCTCAAGAGACCCAGTACTTC	CASSSGSQETQYF
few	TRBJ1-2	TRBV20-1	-	TGCAGTGCTGCCCCTCGGGGGGCCAGCTATGGCTACACCTTC	CSAAPRGASYGYTF
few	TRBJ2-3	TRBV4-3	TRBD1	TGCGCCAGCAGCCAAGTGGCAGTAGGGGGCGCAGATACGCAGTATTTT	CASSQVAVGGADTQYF
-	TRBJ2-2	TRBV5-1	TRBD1	TGCGCCAGCAGCTTGGAGGGACAGTCCGGGGAGCTGTTTTTT	CASSLEGQSGELFF
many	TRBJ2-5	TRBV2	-	TGTGCCAGCAACCGACAGGAACAAGAGACCCAGTACTTC	CASNRQEQETQYF
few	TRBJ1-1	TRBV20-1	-	TGCAGTGCTAGAGATCACGGAATGAACACTGAAGCTTTCTTT	CSARDHGMNTEAFF
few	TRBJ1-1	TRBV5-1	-	TGCGCCAGCAGGCCGACCCAGAACACTGAAGCTTTCTTT	CASRPTQNTEAFF
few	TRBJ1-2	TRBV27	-	TGTGCCAGCAGTTTCAGCCAGTTCTATGGCTACACCTTC	CASSFSQFYGYTF
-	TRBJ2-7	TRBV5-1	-	TGCGCGGCAGTCGAGCACGAGCAGTACTTC	CAAVEHEQYF
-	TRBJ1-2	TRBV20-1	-	TGCAGTGCTAGATCGGGGGAAGGGGCGGTTAATGGCTACACCTTC	CSARSGEGAVNGYTF
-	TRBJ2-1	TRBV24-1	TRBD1	TGTGCCACCCATGGGACAGGGGGGAGTGATGAGCAGTTCTTC	CATHGTGGSDEQFF
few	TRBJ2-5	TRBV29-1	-	TGCAGCGCCTTGGCCTTCCTGGGCCAAGAGACCCAGTACTTC	CSALAFLGQETQYF
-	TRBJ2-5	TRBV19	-	TGTGCCAGTAGTATAGACCTTCTGCGGAAACAAGAGACCCAGTACTTC	CASSIDLLRKQETQYF
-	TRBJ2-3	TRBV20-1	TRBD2	TGCAGTCTTCGGGGACTAGCGAACACAGATACGCAGTATTTT	CSLRGLANTDTQYF
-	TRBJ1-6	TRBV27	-	TGTGCCAGCAGAACACAGCGTTTCTTACCCCTCCACTTT	CASRTQRFLPLHF
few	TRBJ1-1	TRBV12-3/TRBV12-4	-	TGTGCCAGCAACCTGAGGACTGAAGCTTTCTTT	CASNLRTEAFF
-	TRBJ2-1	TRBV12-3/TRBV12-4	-	TGTGCCAGTCGGGACGGAGGCAATGAGCAGTCCTTC	CASRDGGNEQSF
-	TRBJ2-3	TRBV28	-	TGTGCCAGCTCCCCTTGGGGCAGGGAGGAACCAGATACGCAGTATTTT	CASSPWGREEPDTQYF
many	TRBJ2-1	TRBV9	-	TGTGCCAGCAGCGTAGCGGGGGCCTACAATGAGCAGTTCTTC	CASSVAGAYNEQFF
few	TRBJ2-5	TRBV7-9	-	TGTGCCAGCAGCCCCCAGTCGGTGGGGCCTGGCCAAGAGACCCAGTACTTC	CASSPQSVGPGQETQYF
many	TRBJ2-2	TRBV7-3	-	TGTGCCAGCAGCTCCACCCTCCAATTGGACACCGGGGAGCTGTTTTTT	CASSSTLQLDTGELFF
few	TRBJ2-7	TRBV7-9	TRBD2	TGTGCCAGCAGCTCAGGACTAGCGGGGCGGTACGAGCAGTACTTC	CASSSGLAGRYEQYF
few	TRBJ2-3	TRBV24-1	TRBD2	TGTGCCACCAGTGATTTGGGGGCGGGGGGCCACACAGATACGCAGTATTTT	CATSDLGAGGHTDTQYF
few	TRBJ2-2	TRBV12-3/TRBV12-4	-	TGTGCCAGCAGTTTCGACAGACTTACCGGGGAGCTGTTTTTT	CASSFDRLTGELFF
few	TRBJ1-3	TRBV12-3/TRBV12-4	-	TGTGCCAGCGGCAGAGAGGCAGGGTTGGGTGGAAACACCATATATTTT	CASGREAGLGGNTIYF
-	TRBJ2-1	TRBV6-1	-	TGTGCCAGCAGGGTCAGGGGGGGGTGGGGCAATGAGCAGTTCTTC	CASRVRGGWGNEQFF
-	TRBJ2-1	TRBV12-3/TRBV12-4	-	TGTGCCAGCAGTCCCGACCCAGACAATGAGCAGTTCTTC	CASSPDPDNEQFF
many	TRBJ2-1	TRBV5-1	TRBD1	TGCGCCAGCAGCGGACAGGGCTTTACGAACAAAGCAAGAACCGAGCGTCAGCAGTTCTTC	CASSGQGFTNKARTERQQFF
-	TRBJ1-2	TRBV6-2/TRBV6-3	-	TGTGCCAGCAGTCGCCCTGTGGGCTATGGCTACACCTTC	CASSRPVGYGYTF
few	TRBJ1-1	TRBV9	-	TGTGCCAGCAGCGTAGTCGATAGGGGATGGACTTTCTTT	CASSVVDRGWTFF
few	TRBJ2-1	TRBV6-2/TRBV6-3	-	TGTGCCAGCAGTTACAGTACTGAGCAGTTCTTC	CASSYSTEQFF
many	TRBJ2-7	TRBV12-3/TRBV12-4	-	TGTGCCAGCATCAACATGGGGGGAGGCGAGCAGTACTTC	CASINMGGGEQYF
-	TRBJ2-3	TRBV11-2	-	TGTGCCAGCAGCAGGGGGGGGGAGACAGATACGCAGTATTTT	CASSRGGETDTQYF
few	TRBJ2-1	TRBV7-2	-	TGTGCCAGCAGCTTAGTGGGCAGCGTGGATGAGCAGTTCTTC	CASSLVGSVDEQFF
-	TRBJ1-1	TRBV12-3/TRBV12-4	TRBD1	TGTGCCAGCGGACAGACAGGGAGTAACACTGAAGCTTTCTTT	CASGQTGSNTEAFF
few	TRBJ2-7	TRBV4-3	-	TGCGCCAGCAGCCAAGAGGACGGGAGCGCCTACGAGCAGTACTTC	CASSQEDGSAYEQYF
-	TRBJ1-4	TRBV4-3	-	TGCGCCAGCAGCCGAGGTAGGGGAGGTGAAAAACTGTTTTTT	CASSRGRGGEKLFF
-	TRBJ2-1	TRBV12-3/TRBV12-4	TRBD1	TGTGCCAGCAGTTTGTGGGACAGGGGTTCCCATGAGCAGTTCTTC	CASSLWDRGSHEQFF
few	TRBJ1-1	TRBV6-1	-	TGTGCCAGCAGGTCCACAGGAGATAGTGGTGAAGCTTTCTTT	CASRSTGDSGEAFF
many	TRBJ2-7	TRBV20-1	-	TGCAGTGCTAGAGATCGGGCAACCTACGAGCAGTACTTC	CSARDRATYEQYF
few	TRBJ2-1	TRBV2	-	TGTGCCAGCTGCCCGGACAGAACCCCCAATGAGCAGTTCTTC	CASCPDRTPNEQFF